This T cell receptor beta chain was sequenced during a study of immune characteristics of hereditary and idiopathic chronic pancreatitis. At the level of the whole study: Local immune cells and TCRbeta repertoires in the pancreas were profiled in this study for hereditary and idiopathic chronic pancreatitis, with control organ donor pancreases used for comparison. The gDNA-based approach was selected because minimal in vitro experimental manipulation of pancreas-infiltrating T cells was involved. TCRbeta sequencing included 5 control pancreases, about seven pancreases with hereditary chronic pancreatitis and 6 pancreases with idiopathic chronic pancreatitis.

Overall results and qualifications from the work: Hereditary and idiopathic chronic pancreatitis differed in Vbeta-Jbeta gene family usage, including TRBV10, TRBV19, TRBV23 and TRBV5. Patient tissue was available only at the time of TPIAT, so disease duration differences may have influenced immune findings. Among about a dozen chronic pancreatitis patients, higher numbers of productive TCR rearrangements went along with higher disease severity scores, showing a positive correlation. Chronic pancreatitis caused by alcohol use was not included in the study. Significantly increased TCRbeta repertoire diversity and reduced clonality were observed in both chronic pancreatitis groups relative to controls.

V is pruned by 4 bases and J by 2 bases, leaving 5 bases of the junction without a gene match. CDR1 and CDR2 were assigned from the germline V gene (reference sequence) as LGHDT and YNNKEL. The CDR3 goes from the cysteine to the phenylalanine over 14 residues. The DNA shown is the 42-base CDR3, in frame from base 1. Libraries were made using the immunoSEQ multiplex PCR assay. The TCRbeta CDR3 region and adjacent sequences were amplified and sequenced from pancreatic genomic DNA. The original pipeline was this. Repertoire diversity was assessed as a mean normalized Shannon-Wiener index, together with productive clonality and counts of productive rearrangements. Control and chronic pancreatitis repertoire metrics were compared by means of the nonparametric Mann-Whitney U test. CDR3beta sequences with identical amino acid composition and length across subjects were defined as shared clonotypes. TCRdb retrieved this table from immuneACCESS and kept in-frame rearrangements only. Not all clones are present; in checked studies, unresolved V genes account for under half, and no reason is known for the remainder. V, J and clone size were drawn from that table, and D and trimming were deduced from the DNA. The sample yields about 1,900 clones; almost 80% were counted once. Of the sample, less than 9.5% falls within the top ten clones.

A remark on this clone: Its target antigen remains unknown. Base qualities are not at hand, and no much larger clone is one base apart.

Chronic pancreatitis pancreas tissue was obtained from patients undergoing total pancreatectomy with islet autotransplantation (TPIAT). None of the chronic pancreatitis patients included in the study had a known history of diabetes. Genomic DNA was extracted directly from bulk pancreas tissue, without T cell sorting, for TCRbeta sequencing. Pancreas tissues from patients and organ donors were collected consecutively at two US centers. Sequenced input: pancreas tissue with hereditary chronic pancreatitis. This sequence was found in a human donor with chronic pancreatitis. Rearrangement joined TRBV3-1 (or the pseudogene TRBV3-2) to TRBJ2-7; TRBD1 matches 7 bases in the middle. The nucleotides are TGTGCCAGCAGCCCCGGGGACAGAGCCTACGAGCAGTACTTC. Translation gives CASSPGDRAYEQYF.